This T cell receptor (beta chain) emerged from a study of blood T cell repertoires in COVID-19. Study summary: The samples span acute and convalescent COVID-19 from the United States, Italy and Spain. T cells, B-cell-depleted T cells, or PBMCs supplied cDNA or gDNA.

Produced via immunoSEQ multiplex PCR; TCRdb's table is partial and in-frame only. The table lists some 270,000 clones, roughly nine tenths of them singletons, with approximately 2.2% in the top ten. The CDR3 is made up of 15 amino acids. In germline, CDR1 is SEHNR, CDR2 FQNEAQ (reference sequence). V was trimmed by 5 bases and J by 3 bases, leaving 11 bases between them. The sequence came from a man aged 50-60 years with acute or convalescent COVID-19. The V and J genes are TRBV7-9 and TRBJ1-6, with D uncertain. The sequenced material came from peripheral blood. For the CDR3, the DNA is TGTGCCAGCAGCCCGTTGAGGGACTATAATTCACCCCTCCACTTT. Protein sequence: CASSPLRDYNSPLHF.